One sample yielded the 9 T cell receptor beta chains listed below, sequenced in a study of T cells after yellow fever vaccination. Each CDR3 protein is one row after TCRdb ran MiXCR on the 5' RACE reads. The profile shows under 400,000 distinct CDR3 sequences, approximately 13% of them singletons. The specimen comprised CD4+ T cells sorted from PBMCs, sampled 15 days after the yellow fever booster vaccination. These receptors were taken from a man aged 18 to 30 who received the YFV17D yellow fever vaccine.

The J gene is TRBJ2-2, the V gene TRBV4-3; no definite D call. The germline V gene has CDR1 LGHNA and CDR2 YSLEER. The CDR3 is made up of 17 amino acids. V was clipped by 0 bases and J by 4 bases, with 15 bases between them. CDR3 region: CASSQEAFTASTGELFF. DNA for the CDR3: TGCGCCAGCAGCCAAGAGGCCTTCACTGCGAGCACCGGGGAGCTGTTTTTT.

CDR3: CASRGGEGYNQPQHF. The CDR3 DNA sequence: TGTGCCAGCAGGGGGGGGGAGGGCTACAATCAGCCCCAGCATTTT. The rearrangement links TRBV6-1 to TRBJ1-5, with D perhaps TRBD1 (5 bases). The CDR3 has 15 amino acids. Trimming removed 6 bases at V and 3 bases at J, with 15 bases between. Germline CDR1 reads MNHNS; CDR2 reads SASEGT.

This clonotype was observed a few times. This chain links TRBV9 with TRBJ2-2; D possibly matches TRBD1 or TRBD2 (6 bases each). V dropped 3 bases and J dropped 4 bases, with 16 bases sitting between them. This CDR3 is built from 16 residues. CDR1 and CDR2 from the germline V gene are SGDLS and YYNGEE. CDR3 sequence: CASSAVGGQSTGELFF. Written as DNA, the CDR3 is TGTGCCAGCAGCGCCGTGGGGGGCCAGAGCACCGGGGAGCTGTTTTTT.

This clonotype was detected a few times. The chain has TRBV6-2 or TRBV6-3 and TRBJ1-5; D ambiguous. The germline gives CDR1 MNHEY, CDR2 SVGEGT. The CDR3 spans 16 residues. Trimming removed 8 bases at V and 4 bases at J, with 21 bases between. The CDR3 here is CASRSPRAGWNQPQHF. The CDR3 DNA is TGTGCCAGCCGCTCCCCCAGAGCGGGGTGGAATCAGCCCCAGCATTTT.

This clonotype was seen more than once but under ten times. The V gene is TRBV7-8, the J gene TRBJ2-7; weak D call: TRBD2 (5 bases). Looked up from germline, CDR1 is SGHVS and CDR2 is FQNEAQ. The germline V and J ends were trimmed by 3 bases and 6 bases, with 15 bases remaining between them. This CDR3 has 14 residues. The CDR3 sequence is CASSFTANAGEQYV. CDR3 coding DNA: TGTGCCAGCAGCTTTACGGCGAACGCGGGCGAGCAGTACGTC.

CDR3 bases: TGTGCCAGCACCAACGGGAATACCGGGAACACTGAAGCTTTCTTT. Translation: CASTNGNTGNTEAFF. The V call is TRBV6-2 or TRBV6-3, the J call TRBJ1-1; no clear D. Germline V gives CDR1 MNHEY, CDR2 SVGEGT. Trimming took off 7 bases at V and 1 base at J, with 16 bases between the two ends. CDR3 length equals 15 residues.

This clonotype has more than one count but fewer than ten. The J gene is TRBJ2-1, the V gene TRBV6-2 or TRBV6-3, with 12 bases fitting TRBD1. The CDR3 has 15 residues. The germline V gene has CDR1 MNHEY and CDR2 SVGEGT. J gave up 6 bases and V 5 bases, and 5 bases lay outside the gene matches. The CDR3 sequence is CASSTWDRGLNEQFF. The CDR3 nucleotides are TGTGCCAGCAGTACCTGGGACAGGGGGCTCAATGAGCAGTTCTTC.

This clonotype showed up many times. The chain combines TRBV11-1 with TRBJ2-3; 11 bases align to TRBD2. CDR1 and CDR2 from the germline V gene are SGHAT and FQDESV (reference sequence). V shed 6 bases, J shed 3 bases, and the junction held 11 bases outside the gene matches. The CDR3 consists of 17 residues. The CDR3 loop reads CASRPTSGEERTDTQYF. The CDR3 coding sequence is TGTGCCAGCAGGCCGACTAGCGGGGAGGAAAGGACAGATACGCAGTATTTT.

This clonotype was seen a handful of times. In nucleotides, the CDR3 is TGTGCCAGCAGCGTAGGGCACTCGGTAACCTACAATGAGCAGTTCTTC. This gives the protein CASSVGHSVTYNEQFF. V usage is TRBV9 and J usage is TRBJ2-1, with D unclear. The CDR3 consists of 16 residues. The V gene lost 0 bases and the J gene lost 2 bases, with 12 bases spanning the gap. CDR1 is SGDLS and CDR2 is YYNGEE in the germline V gene.